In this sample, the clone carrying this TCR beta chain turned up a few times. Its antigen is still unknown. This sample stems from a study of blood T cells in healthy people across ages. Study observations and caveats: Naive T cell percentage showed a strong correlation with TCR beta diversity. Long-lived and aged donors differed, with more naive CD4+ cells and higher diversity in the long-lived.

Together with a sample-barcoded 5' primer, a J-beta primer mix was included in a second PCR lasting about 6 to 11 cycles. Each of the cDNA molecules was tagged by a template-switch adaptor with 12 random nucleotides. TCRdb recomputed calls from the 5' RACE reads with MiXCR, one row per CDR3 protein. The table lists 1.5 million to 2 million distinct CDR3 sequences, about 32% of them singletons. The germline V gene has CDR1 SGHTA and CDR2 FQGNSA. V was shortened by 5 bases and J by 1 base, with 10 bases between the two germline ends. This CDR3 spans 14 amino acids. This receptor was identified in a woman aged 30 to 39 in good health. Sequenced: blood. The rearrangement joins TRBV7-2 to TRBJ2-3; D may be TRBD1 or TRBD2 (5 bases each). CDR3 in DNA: TGTGCCAGCAGCGATTTGGGGGGCACAGATACGCAGTATTTT. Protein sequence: CASSDLGGTDTQYF.